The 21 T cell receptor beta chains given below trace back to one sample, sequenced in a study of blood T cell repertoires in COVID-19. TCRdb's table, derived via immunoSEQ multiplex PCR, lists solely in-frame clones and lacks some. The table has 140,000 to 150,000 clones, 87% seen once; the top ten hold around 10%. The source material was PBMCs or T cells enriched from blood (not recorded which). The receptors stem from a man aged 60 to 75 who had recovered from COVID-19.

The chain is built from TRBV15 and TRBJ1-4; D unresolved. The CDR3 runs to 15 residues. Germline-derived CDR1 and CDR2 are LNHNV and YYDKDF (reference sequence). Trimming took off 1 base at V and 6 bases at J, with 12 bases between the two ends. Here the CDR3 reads CATSRAAEVDEKLFF. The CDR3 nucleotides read TGTGCCACCAGCAGAGCCGCAGAAGTGGATGAAAAACTGTTTTTT.

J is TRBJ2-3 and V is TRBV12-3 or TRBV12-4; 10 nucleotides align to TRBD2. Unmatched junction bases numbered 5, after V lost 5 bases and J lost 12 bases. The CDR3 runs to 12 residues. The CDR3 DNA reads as TGTGCCAGCAGTCCCGGACTAGCGGAACAGTATTTT. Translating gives CASSPGLAEQYF.

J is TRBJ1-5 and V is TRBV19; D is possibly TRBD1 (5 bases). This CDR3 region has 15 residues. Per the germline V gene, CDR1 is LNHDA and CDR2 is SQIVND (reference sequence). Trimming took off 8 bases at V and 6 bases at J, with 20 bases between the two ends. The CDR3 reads CASSPVGRGSQPQHF. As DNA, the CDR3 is TGTGCCAGTTCCCCGGTGGGTAGGGGTAGTCAGCCCCAGCATTTT.

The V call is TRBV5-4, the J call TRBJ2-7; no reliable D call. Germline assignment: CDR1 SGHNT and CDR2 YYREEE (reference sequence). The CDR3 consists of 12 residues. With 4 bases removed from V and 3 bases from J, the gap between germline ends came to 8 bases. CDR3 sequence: CASSEEDYEQYF. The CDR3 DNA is TGTGCCAGCAGCGAGGAAGACTACGAGCAGTACTTC. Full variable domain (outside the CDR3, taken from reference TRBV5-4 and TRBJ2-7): ETGVTQSPTHLIKTRGQQVTLRCSSQSGHNTVSWYQQALGQGPQFIFQYYREEENGRGNFPPRFSGLQFPNYSSELNVNALELDDSALYLCASSEEDYEQYFGPGTRLTVT.

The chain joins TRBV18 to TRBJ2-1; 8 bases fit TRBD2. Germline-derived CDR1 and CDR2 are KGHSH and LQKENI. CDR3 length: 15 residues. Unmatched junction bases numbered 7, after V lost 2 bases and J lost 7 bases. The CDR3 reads CASSPGDPGGNEQFF. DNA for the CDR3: TGTGCCAGCTCACCAGGCGACCCGGGGGGGAATGAGCAGTTCTTC.

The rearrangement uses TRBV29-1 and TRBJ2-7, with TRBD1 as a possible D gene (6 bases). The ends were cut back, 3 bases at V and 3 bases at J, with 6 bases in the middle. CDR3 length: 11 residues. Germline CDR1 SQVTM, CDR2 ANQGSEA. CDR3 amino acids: CSVDRGYEQYF. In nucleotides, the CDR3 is TGCAGCGTTGACAGGGGCTACGAGCAGTACTTC.

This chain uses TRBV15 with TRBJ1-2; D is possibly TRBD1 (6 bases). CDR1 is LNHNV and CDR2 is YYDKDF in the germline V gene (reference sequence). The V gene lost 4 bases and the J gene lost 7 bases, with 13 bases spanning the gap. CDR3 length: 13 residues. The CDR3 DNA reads TGTGCCACCAGCATAGCGGGGGCCAGTGGCTACACCTTC. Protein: CATSIAGASGYTF.

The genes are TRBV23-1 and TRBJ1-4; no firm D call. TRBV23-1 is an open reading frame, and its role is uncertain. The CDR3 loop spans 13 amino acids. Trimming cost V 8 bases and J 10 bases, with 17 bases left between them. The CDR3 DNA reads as TGCGCCAGCCCCCTGAGAAAGGAGGTAAAACTGTTTTTT. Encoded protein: CASPLRKEVKLFF.

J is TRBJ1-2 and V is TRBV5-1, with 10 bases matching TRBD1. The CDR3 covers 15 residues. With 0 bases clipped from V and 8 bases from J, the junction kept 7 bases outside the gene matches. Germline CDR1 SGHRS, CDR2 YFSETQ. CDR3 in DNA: TGCGCCAGCAGCTTGGATAGGACAGGGGGGCTCGGCTACACCTTC. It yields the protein CASSLDRTGGLGYTF.

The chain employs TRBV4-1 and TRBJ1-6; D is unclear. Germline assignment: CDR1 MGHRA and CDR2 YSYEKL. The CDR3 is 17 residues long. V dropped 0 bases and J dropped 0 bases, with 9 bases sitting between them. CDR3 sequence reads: CASSQETGSSYNSPLHF. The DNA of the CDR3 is TGCGCCAGCAGCCAAGAGACGGGGAGCTCCTATAATTCACCCCTCCACTTT.

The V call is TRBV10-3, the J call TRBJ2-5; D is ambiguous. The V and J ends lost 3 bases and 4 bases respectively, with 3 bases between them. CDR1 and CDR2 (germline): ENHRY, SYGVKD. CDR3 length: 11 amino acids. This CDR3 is CAISDRETQYF. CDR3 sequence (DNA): TGTGCCATCAGTGACCGAGAGACCCAGTACTTC.

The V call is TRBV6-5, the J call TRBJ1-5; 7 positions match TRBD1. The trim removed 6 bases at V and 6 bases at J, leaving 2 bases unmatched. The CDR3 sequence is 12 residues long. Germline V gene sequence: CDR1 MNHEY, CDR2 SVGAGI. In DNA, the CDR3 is TGTGCCAGCAGGACAGGGAGTCAGCCCCAGCATTTT. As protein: CASRTGSQPQHF.

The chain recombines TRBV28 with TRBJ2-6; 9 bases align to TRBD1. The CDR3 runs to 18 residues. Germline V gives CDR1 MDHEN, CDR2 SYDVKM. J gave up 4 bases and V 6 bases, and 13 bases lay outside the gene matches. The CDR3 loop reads CASRGPGTGSSGANVLTF. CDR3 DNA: TGTGCCAGCAGGGGCCCCGGGACAGGGTCCTCCGGGGCCAACGTCCTGACTTTC.

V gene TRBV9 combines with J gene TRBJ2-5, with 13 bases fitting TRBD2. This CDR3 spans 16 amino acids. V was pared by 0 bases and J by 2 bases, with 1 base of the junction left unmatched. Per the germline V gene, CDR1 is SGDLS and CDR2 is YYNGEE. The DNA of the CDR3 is TGTGCCAGCAGCGTAGGGACTAGCGGGGGACAAGAGACCCAGTACTTC. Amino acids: CASSVGTSGGQETQYF.

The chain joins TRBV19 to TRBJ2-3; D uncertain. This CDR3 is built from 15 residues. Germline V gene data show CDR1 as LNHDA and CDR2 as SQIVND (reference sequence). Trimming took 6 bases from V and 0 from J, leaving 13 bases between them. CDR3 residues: CASRQTRPSTDTQYF. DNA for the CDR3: TGTGCCAGTAGACAGACCAGACCTAGCACAGATACGCAGTATTTT. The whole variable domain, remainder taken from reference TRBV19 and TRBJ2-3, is DGGITQSPKYLFRKEGQNVTLSCEQNLNHDAMYWYRQDPGQGLRLIYYSQIVNDFQKGDIAEGYSVSREKKESFPLTVTSAQKNPTAFYLCASRQTRPSTDTQYFGPGTRLTVL.

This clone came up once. In DNA form, the CDR3 reads TGTGCCAGCAGCCGGTCCCCGGGGGTCCTCTACAATGAGCAGTTCTTC. Its translation: CASSRSPGVLYNEQFF. The genes are TRBV7-3 and TRBJ2-1, with a possible D match to TRBD2 (6 bases). In germline, CDR1 is SGHTA, CDR2 FQGTGA. Trimming took 5 bases from V and 3 from J, leaving 17 bases between them. The CDR3 is made up of 16 amino acids.

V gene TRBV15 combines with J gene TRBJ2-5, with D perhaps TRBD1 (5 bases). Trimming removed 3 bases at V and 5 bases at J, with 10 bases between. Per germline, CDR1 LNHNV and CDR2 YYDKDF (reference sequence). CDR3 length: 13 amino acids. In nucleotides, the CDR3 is TGTGCCACCAGCAGGGACATCAGGGAGACCCAGTACTTC. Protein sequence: CATSRDIRETQYF.

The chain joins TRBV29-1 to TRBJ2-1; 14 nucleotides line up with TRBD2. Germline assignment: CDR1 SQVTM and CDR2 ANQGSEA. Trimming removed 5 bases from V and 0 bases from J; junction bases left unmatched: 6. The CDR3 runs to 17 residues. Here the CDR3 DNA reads TGCAGCGTTCCCGGGACTAGCGGGGGTTACTCCTACAATGAGCAGTTCTTC. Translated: CSVPGTSGGYSYNEQFF.

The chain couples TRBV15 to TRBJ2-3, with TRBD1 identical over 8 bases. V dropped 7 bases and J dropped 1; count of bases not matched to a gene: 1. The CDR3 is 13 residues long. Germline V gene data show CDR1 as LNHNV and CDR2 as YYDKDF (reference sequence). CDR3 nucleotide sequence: TGTGCCACCAAGACAGGGGGCACAGATACGCAGTATTTT. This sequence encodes CATKTGGTDTQYF. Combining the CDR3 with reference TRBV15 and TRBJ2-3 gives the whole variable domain DAMVIQNPRYQVTQFGKPVTLSCSQTLNHNVMYWYQQKSSQAPKLLFHYYDKDFNNEADTPDNFQSRRPNTSFCFLDIRSPGLGDTAMYLCATKTGGTDTQYFGPGTRLTVL.

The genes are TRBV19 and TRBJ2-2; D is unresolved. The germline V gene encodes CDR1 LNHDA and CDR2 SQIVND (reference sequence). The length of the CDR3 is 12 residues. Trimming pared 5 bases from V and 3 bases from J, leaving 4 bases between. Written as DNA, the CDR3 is TGTGCCAGTAGTCCGTACACCGGGGAGCTGTTTTTT. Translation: CASSPYTGELFF. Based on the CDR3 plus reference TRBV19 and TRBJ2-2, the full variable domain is DGGITQSPKYLFRKEGQNVTLSCEQNLNHDAMYWYRQDPGQGLRLIYYSQIVNDFQKGDIAEGYSVSREKKESFPLTVTSAQKNPTAFYLCASSPYTGELFFGEGSRLTVL.

CDR3 coding DNA: TGCGCCAGCAGCCAAGTGGGCCTCGGCGACACTGAAGCTTTCTTT. Residues: CASSQVGLGDTEAFF. The chain recombines TRBV4-1 with TRBJ1-1; no clear D. Trimming shortened V by 1 base and J by 3 bases, and 12 bases separated the two germline ends. The germline CDR1 and CDR2 sequences are MGHRA and YSYEKL. The CDR3 is 15 amino acids.